The subject of this entry is one T cell receptor (beta chain). As yet, its antigen is unknown. The sample is drawn from a study of cytomegalovirus exposure and HLA in healthy donors. Points from the study as a whole: There were around 160 TCR beta chains listed as cytomegalovirus-associated. There were a few CMV-associated chains whose specificity for CMV antigens was confirmed in vitro.

Libraries were prepared by immunoSEQ multiplex PCR; TCRdb keeps only in-frame clonotypes and omits some of them. The top ten hold roughly 1% of the sample, which has 200,000 or so clones, around nine tenths seen once. The CDR3 is made up of 14 amino acids. Germline V CDR1 and CDR2: SGDLS, YYNGEE. The V gene end was trimmed by 4 bases and the J gene end by 7 bases; junction bases not matched to a gene: 11. The sequence was collected from a woman aged 18-30 years in good health and CMV-seronegative. Input material: PBMCs. The rearrangement uses TRBV9 and TRBJ2-7; 7 nucleotides match TRBD2. The CDR3 spells CASSFSGSGGEQYF. In DNA, the CDR3 is TGTGCCAGCAGCTTTAGCGGGTCCGGAGGGGAGCAGTACTTC.